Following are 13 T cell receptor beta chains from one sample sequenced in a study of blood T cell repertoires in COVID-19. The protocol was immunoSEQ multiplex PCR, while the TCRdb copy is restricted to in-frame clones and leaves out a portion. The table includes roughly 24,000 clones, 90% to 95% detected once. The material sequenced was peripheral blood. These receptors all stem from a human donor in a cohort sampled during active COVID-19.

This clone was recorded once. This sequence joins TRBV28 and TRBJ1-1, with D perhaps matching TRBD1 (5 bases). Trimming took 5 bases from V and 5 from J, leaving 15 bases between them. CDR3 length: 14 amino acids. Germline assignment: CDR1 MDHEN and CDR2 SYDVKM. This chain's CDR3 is CASSTSGGETEAFF. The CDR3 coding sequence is TGTGCCAGCAGTACATCGGGGGGGGAGACTGAAGCTTTCTTT.

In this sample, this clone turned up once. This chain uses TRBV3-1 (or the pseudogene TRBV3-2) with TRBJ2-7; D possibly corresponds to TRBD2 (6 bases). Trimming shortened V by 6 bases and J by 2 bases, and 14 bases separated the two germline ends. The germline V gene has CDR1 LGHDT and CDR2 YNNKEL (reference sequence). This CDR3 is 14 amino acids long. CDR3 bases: TGTGCCAGCAGGCCAAGTTGGGGGGCCTACGAGCAGTACTTC. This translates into CASRPSWGAYEQYF.

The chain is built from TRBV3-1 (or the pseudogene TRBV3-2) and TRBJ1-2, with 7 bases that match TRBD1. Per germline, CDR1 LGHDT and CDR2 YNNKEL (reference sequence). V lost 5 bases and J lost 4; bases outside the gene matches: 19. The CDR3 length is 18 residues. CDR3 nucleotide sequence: TGTGCCAGCAGCGAAATGTCCGGGACAGACTATTCGTTCTATGGCTACACCTTC. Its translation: CASSEMSGTDYSFYGYTF.

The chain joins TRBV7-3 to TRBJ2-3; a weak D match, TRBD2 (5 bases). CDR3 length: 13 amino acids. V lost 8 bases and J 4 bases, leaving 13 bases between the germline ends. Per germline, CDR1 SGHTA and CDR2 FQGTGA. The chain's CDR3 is CASRRTLADTQYF. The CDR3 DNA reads TGTGCCAGCCGTAGGACTCTCGCAGATACGCAGTATTTT.

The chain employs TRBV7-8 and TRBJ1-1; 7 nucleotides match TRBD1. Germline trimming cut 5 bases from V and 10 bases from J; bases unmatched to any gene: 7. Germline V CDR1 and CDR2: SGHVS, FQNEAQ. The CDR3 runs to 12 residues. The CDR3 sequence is CASSPLSGGAFF. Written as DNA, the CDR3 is TGTGCCAGCAGCCCCCTATCAGGGGGAGCTTTCTTT.

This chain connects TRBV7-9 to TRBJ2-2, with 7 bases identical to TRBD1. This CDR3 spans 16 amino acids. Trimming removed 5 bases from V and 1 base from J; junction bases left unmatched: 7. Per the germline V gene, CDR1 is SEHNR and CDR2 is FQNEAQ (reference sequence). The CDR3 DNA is TGTGCCAGCAGCACAGGGGAAAGAGGGAACACCGGGGAGCTGTTTTTT. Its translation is CASSTGERGNTGELFF.

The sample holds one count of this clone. CDR3 DNA sequence: TGTGCCAGCAGTCCCCAAACAGGGTCAAGGCAGCCCCAGCATTTT. Protein: CASSPQTGSRQPQHF. The rearrangement uses TRBV28 and TRBJ1-5, with D possibly TRBD1 on 6 matching bases. The CDR3 is 15 amino acids. The V and J ends lost 5 bases and 7 bases respectively, with 18 bases between them. From germline, CDR1 is MDHEN and CDR2 SYDVKM. Together with reference TRBV28 and TRBJ1-5, the CDR3 gives the full variable domain: DVKVTQSSRYLVKRTGEKVFLECVQDMDHENMFWYRQDPGLGLRLIYFSYDVKMKEKGDIPEGYSVSREKKERFSLILESASTNQTSMYLCASSPQTGSRQPQHFGDGTRLSIL.

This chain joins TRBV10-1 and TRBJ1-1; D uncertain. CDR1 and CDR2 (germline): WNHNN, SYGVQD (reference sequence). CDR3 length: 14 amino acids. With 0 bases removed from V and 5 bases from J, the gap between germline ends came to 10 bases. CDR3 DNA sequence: TGCGCCAGCAGTGAGTCTTGGGGAGGGACTGAAGCTTTCTTT. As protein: CASSESWGGTEAFF.

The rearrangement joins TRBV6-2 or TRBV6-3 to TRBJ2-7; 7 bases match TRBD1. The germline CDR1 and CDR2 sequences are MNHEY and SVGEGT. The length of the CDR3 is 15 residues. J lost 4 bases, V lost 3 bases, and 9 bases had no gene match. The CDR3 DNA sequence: TGTGCCAGCAGTTATCGGCCGGGACAGAGATACGAGCAGTACTTC. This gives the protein CASSYRPGQRYEQYF.

The CDR3 DNA reads as TGTGCCACCAGTGACCCCACGGGGGGAACCTACAATGAGCAGTTCTTC. Amino acids: CATSDPTGGTYNEQFF. The V gene is TRBV24-1, the J gene TRBJ2-1; 7 nucleotides agree with TRBD2. This CDR3 has 16 amino acids. Germline lookup yields CDR1 KGHDR and CDR2 SFDVKD. The trim removed 4 bases at V and 2 bases at J, leaving 7 bases unmatched.

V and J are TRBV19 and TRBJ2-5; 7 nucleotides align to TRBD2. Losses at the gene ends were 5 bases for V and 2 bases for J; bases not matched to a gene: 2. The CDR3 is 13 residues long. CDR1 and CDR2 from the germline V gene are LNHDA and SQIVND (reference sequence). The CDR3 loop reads CASSGGGQETQYF. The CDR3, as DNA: TGTGCCAGTAGTGGCGGGGGTCAAGAGACCCAGTACTTC. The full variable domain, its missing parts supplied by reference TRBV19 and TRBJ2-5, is DGGITQSPKYLFRKEGQNVTLSCEQNLNHDAMYWYRQDPGQGLRLIYYSQIVNDFQKGDIAEGYSVSREKKESFPLTVTSAQKNPTAFYLCASSGGGQETQYFGPGTRLLVL.

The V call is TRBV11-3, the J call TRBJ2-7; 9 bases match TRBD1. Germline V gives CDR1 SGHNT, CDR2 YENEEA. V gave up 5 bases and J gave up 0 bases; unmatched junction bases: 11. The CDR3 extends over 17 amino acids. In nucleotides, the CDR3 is TGTGCCAGCAGCCTCCGGGACAGGGACTATAGCTCCTACGAGCAGTACTTC. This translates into CASSLRDRDYSSYEQYF.

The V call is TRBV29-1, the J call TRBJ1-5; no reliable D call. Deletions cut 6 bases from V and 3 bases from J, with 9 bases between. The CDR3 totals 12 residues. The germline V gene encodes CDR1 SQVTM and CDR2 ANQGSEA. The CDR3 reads CSVQVSNQPQHF. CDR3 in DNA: TGCAGCGTGCAGGTATCCAATCAGCCCCAGCATTTT.